This TCR beta chain was sequenced in a study of cytomegalovirus exposure and HLA in healthy donors. Among the 120 or so subjects of the validation cohort, separate from the roughly 700-subject first cohort, were the donors. Assay: immunoSEQ multiplex PCR; the TCRdb copy retains only in-frame clones and omits some. The profile shows 100,000 to 150,000 clones, just under 90% of them singletons. The V end lost 4 bases, the J end lost 2 bases, and 11 bases lay between the germline ends. Germline V gene data show CDR1 as SGHAT and CDR2 as FQNNGV. This CDR3 has 14 residues. As for this clone: Its antigen is undetermined.

Broader study findings: Cytomegalovirus status, reportedly, was diagnosed with high specificity and sensitivity by the classifier.

The sample consisted of PBMCs. The chain is built from TRBV11-2 and TRBJ1-2; possibly TRBD1 for D (6 bases). The sequence derives from a man in his thirties or forties in good health and CMV-seronegative. In DNA, the CDR3 is TGTGCCAGCAGCTCTGGGACATGGAACTATGGCTACACCTTC. Translating gives CASSSGTWNYGYTF.